Below are 11 T cell receptor beta chains sequenced from a single sample in a study of T cells in Graves' hyperthyroidism and ophthalmopathy. RNA transcripts provided the source from which TCR beta CDR3 regions were amplified. The HTBI primer set served for first-round RT-PCR of the TCR CDR3. From the multiplex PCR reads, TCRdb called clonotypes with MiXCR, one entry per CDR3 protein. There are about 560,000 distinct CDR3 sequences in the sample; approximately 16% occur only once, and approximately 20% lies in the top ten. Sample: blood. The source is a woman aged 18-30 years with Graves' hyperthyroidism.

Regarding this clonotype: A much larger clone differs from this one at a single base, so this may be a read error. The chain links TRBV19 to TRBJ1-1, with TRBD1 matching 8 bases. Germline CDR1 is LNHDA and CDR2 is SQIVND (reference sequence). The CDR3 extends over 15 amino acids. The CDR3 nucleotides are TGTGCCAGTAGTAGACGAGGACAGGGAACCACTGAAGCTCTCTTT. This sequence encodes CASSRRGQGTTEALF.

The rearrangement joins TRBV6-1 to TRBJ2-5; TRBD2 agrees at 7 bases. Germline V gene sequence: CDR1 MNHNS, CDR2 SASEGT. CDR3 length: 14 residues. Trimming took 6 bases from V and 6 from J; bases not matched to a gene: 10. The CDR3 is CASSPKRLAQTQYF. The CDR3 DNA reads as TGTGCCAGCAGCCCCAAGCGACTAGCCCAGACCCAGTACTTC.

The genes are TRBV12-3 or TRBV12-4 and TRBJ2-6, with unresolved D. CDR3 length: 16 residues. V lost 3 bases, J lost 0 bases, and 9 bases lay in between. CDR3 in amino acids: CASSFSKDSGANVLTF. CDR3 nucleotides: TGTGCCAGCAGTTTTAGTAAGGACTCTGGGGCCAACGTCCTGACTTTC.

The rearrangement links TRBV2 to TRBJ1-1; 9 bases fit TRBD1. V shed 6 bases, J shed 11 bases, and the junction held 13 bases outside the gene matches. CDR1 is SNHLY and CDR2 is FYNNEI in the germline V gene. The CDR3 sequence is 14 residues long. CDR3 nucleotide sequence: TGTGCCAGCAGACAGGGACAGGGAGGGAGAAGTGCTTTCTTT. Amino acids: CASRQGQGGRSAFF.

This clonotype was counted many times. The V gene is TRBV28, the J gene TRBJ2-1; 9 nucleotides line up with TRBD1. V was clipped by 2 bases and J by 3 bases; unmatched bases: 2. The CDR3 has 15 amino acids. CDR1 MDHEN and CDR2 SYDVKM come from the germline V gene. The DNA for the CDR3 is TGTGCCAGCAGTTTAGGGACAGGGAACTACAATGAGCAGTTCTTC. Encoded protein: CASSLGTGNYNEQFF.

This clonotype was detected only a few times. This sequence joins TRBV15 and TRBJ2-7; 9 bases are a match to TRBD1. CDR1 and CDR2 (germline): LNHNV, YYDKDF (reference sequence). After removal of 3 bases from V and 3 bases from J, the junction contained 3 bases not matched to a gene. This CDR3 has 14 residues. The CDR3 reads CATSRDRGLYEQYF. DNA for the CDR3: TGTGCCACCAGCAGGGACAGGGGCCTCTACGAGCAGTACTTC.

The gene calls are TRBV6-2 or TRBV6-3 and TRBJ2-3; D unresolved. V lost 2 bases and J 1 base, leaving 13 bases between the germline ends. The CDR3 contains 16 residues. The germline V gene encodes CDR1 MNHEY and CDR2 SVGEGT. CDR3 loop: CASSYPLFRGTDTQYF. In DNA, the CDR3 is TGTGCCAGCAGTTACCCCCTTTTTCGGGGCACAGATACGCAGTATTTT.

In this sample, this clonotype turned up many times. The chain joins TRBV6-4 to TRBJ1-6; a weak D match, TRBD1 (6 bases). Trimming removed 10 bases from V and 3 bases from J, with 16 bases in between. Germline CDR1 MRHNA, CDR2 SNTAGT. The CDR3 spans 15 residues. CDR3 in amino acids: CANRDRRDYNSPLHF. CDR3 DNA: TGTGCCAACAGAGACAGGAGGGACTATAATTCACCCCTCCACTTT.

This clonotype was found a few times. V gene TRBV4-3 combines with J gene TRBJ1-1; no firm D call. Trimming took 0 bases from V and 1 from J, leaving 9 bases between them. From germline, CDR1 is LGHNA and CDR2 YSLEER. This CDR3 region has 15 residues. Written as DNA, the CDR3 is TGCGCCAGCAGCCAAGAAGGGTTTTCGAACACTGAAGCTTTCTTT. Translation gives CASSQEGFSNTEAFF.

This clonotype was counted between two and nine times. This rearrangement joins TRBV6-1 to TRBJ1-2, with D unresolved. Germline-derived CDR1 and CDR2 are MNHNS and SASEGT. V was cut by 7 bases and J by 0 bases, with 9 bases left in between. CDR3 length equals 13 residues. The CDR3 nucleotides read TGTGCCAGCACCCCGAAACCTAACTATGGCTACACCTTC. Translation gives CASTPKPNYGYTF.

Only a few counts were recorded for this clonotype. The J gene is TRBJ1-5, the V gene TRBV14, with D possibly TRBD1 on 6 matching bases. Per germline, CDR1 SGHDN and CDR2 FVKESK. V shed 4 bases and J shed 0 bases, with 10 bases lying between them. The CDR3 has 15 residues. CDR3 protein: CASSPPGVSNQPQHF. The CDR3 nucleotides are TGTGCCAGCAGCCCTCCAGGGGTTAGCAATCAGCCCCAGCATTTT.